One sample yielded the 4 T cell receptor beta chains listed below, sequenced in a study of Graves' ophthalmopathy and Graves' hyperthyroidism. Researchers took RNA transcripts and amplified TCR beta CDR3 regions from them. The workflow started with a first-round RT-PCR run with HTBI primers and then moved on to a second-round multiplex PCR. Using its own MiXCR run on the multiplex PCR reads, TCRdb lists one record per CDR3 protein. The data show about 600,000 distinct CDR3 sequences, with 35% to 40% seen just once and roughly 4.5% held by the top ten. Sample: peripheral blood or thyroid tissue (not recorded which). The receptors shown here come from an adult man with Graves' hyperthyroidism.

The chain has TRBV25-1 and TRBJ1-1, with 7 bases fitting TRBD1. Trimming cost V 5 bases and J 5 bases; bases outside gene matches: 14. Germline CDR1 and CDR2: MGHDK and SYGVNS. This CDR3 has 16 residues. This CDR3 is CASSFSQGEVGTEAFF. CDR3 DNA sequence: TGTGCCAGCAGTTTTTCCCAGGGGGAGGTGGGGACTGAAGCTTTCTTT.

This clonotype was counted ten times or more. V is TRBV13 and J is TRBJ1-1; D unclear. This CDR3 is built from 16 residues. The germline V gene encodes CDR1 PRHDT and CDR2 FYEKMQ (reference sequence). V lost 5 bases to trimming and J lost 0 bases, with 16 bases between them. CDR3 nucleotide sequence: TGTGCCAGCAGCGGAAGGACCGCCCCAATGAACACTGAAGCTTTCTTT. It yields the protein CASSGRTAPMNTEAFF.

The CDR3 DNA follows: TGTGCCAGCAGCTTGTGGGGACAGGGGGCCTACAATGAGCAGTTCTTC. Its protein is CASSLWGQGAYNEQFF. The chain recombines TRBV12-3 or TRBV12-4 with TRBJ2-7, with 11 bases fitting TRBD1. The DNA end is more similar to TRBJ2-1, so the J call may be wrong. This CDR3 spans 16 amino acids.

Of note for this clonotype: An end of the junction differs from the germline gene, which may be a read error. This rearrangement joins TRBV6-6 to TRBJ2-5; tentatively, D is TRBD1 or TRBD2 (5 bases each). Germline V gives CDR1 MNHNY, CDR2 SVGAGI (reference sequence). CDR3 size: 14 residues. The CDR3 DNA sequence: TGCGGCAGCAGTGAACAGGCAGGGACCGAGACCCAGTACTTC. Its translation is CGSSEQAGTETQYF.